A single sample is the source of the 10 T cell receptor beta chains below, sequenced in a study of CD8 T cells in Susac syndrome. With random hexamers, reverse transcription was performed on roughly 0.5 to 1 ug of RNA. Each CDR3 protein gets one entry after TCRdb re-called the immunoSEQ multiplex PCR reads with MiXCR. The sample has around 150,000 distinct CDR3 sequences, 85% to 95% seen once. Sequences were obtained from CD4+ T cells from PBMCs. These receptors originate from a human donor with multiple sclerosis.

The chain couples TRBV15 to TRBJ2-7, with 11 bases that match TRBD1. The length of the CDR3 is 16 residues. The trim removed 1 base at V and 3 bases at J, leaving 5 bases unmatched. CDR1 is LNHNV and CDR2 is YYDKDF in the germline V gene (reference sequence). The CDR3 reads CATSRVTGTGGYEQYF. In DNA, the CDR3 is TGTGCCACCAGCAGAGTAACCGGGACAGGGGGCTACGAGCAGTACTTC.

The count of this clonotype is one. The chain joins TRBV27 to TRBJ2-5; no clear D gene. The germline V and J ends were trimmed by 2 bases and 9 bases, with 1 base remaining between them. Per the germline V gene, CDR1 is MNHEY and CDR2 is SMNVEV (reference sequence). This CDR3 comprises 9 residues. CDR3 DNA: TGTGCCAGCAGTTTACCCCAGTACTTC. It encodes CASSLPQYF.

The rearrangement joins TRBV15 to TRBJ2-5; TRBD2 is a possible D gene (6 bases). The germline V and J ends were trimmed by 2 bases and 4 bases, with 14 bases remaining between them. The V gene's germline CDR1 is LNHNV and CDR2 YYDKDF (reference sequence). The CDR3 runs 15 residues. Here the CDR3 DNA reads TGTGCCACCAGCAGATCCTTGGGGGGAGTAGAGACCCAGTACTTC. This translates into CATSRSLGGVETQYF. Supplemented by reference TRBV15 and TRBJ2-5, the full variable domain reads DAMVIQNPRYQVTQFGKPVTLSCSQTLNHNVMYWYQQKSSQAPKLLFHYYDKDFNNEADTPDNFQSRRPNTSFCFLDIRSPGLGDTAMYLCATSRSLGGVETQYFGPGTRLLVL.

This chain links TRBV29-1 with TRBJ1-1; D not certain. Germline CDR1 SQVTM, CDR2 ANQGSEA. The CDR3 has 14 residues. V was clipped by 5 bases and J by 4 bases, with 17 bases between them. CDR3 sequence: CSVCQKYSGTEAFF. For the CDR3, the DNA is TGCAGCGTTTGCCAGAAGTATTCGGGCACTGAAGCTTTCTTT.

This sequence joins TRBV19 and TRBJ2-1; D gene unclear. In germline, CDR1 is LNHDA, CDR2 SQIVND (reference sequence). This CDR3 has 14 amino acids. V was pared by 3 bases and J by 1 base, with 7 bases between. CDR3 DNA sequence: TGTGCCAGTAGTATGTCCAGGTCCTACAATGAGCAGTTCTTC. It specifies CASSMSRSYNEQFF.

The rearrangement links TRBV20-1 to TRBJ1-5; D unresolved. Germline V lookup: CDR1 DFQATT, CDR2 SNEGSKA (reference sequence). This CDR3 spans 15 amino acids. V dropped 0 bases and J dropped 1 base, with 10 bases sitting between them. The CDR3 spells CSARDFRQSNQPQHF. In DNA form, the CDR3 reads TGCAGTGCTAGAGATTTTCGGCAGAGCAATCAGCCCCAGCATTTT.

CDR3 amino acids: CSVETGTDTQYF. The CDR3 DNA reads as TGCAGCGTCGAGACTGGCACAGATACGCAGTATTTT. The chain couples TRBV29-1 to TRBJ2-3; D is unclear. V dropped 6 bases and J dropped 1 base, with 8 bases sitting between them. CDR1 is SQVTM and CDR2 is ANQGSEA in the germline V gene. The CDR3 spans 12 residues.

The rearrangement joins TRBV5-1 to TRBJ2-4, with 10 bases that match TRBD2. This CDR3 has 13 residues. Germline trimming cut 1 base from V and 15 bases from J; bases unmatched to any gene: 7. The V gene's germline CDR1 is SGHRS and CDR2 YFSETQ. CDR3 bases: TGCGCCAGCAGCTTGAGTCTAGCGGGAGAGCCGTACTTC. Translation gives CASSLSLAGEPYF.

The genes are TRBV3-1 and TRBJ2-7, with D maybe TRBD2 (6 bases). V dropped 6 bases and J dropped 5 bases, with 17 bases sitting between them. Germline CDR1 reads LGHDT; CDR2 reads YNNKEL (reference sequence). The CDR3 totals 14 residues. In DNA, the CDR3 is TGTGCCAGCAGTCCCCGACTAGTTCAGAACGAGCAGTACTTC. Protein sequence: CASSPRLVQNEQYF.

J is TRBJ1-2 and V is TRBV30; the D is unclear. The CDR3 consists of 16 residues. Germline V gene sequence: CDR1 GTSNPN, CDR2 SVGIG (reference sequence). With 0 bases removed from V and 3 bases from J, the gap between germline ends came to 17 bases. CDR3 bases: TGTGCCTGGAGTGTAGAAGGAACGGCAGAATACTATGGCTACACCTTC. Translated, it gives CAWSVEGTAEYYGYTF.